The T cell receptor beta chain under discussion was sequenced for a study of blood T cell repertoires in COVID-19. At the level of the study: Whether acute or convalescent, the COVID-19 samples came from the United States, Italy and Spain. Nucleic acid was either cDNA or gDNA, and it came from T cells, B-cell-depleted T cells, or PBMCs.

Per the original methods: Researchers report that nucleated cell counts were estimated from reference gene primer amplification. TCRdb's table, derived via immunoSEQ multiplex PCR, lists solely in-frame clones and lacks some. V, J and clone size reflect that table, while D and trimming were determined from the DNA. This table holds approximately 66,000 clones, roughly nine tenths found once. The clonotype comes from a man in his 60s with acute or convalescent COVID-19. Sequenced material: peripheral blood.

CDR3 DNA sequence: TGTGCCAGCAGCAACAACAGGGGGGACAATTCACCCCTCCACTTT. It specifies CASSNNRGDNSPLHF. The V and J genes are TRBV9 and TRBJ1-6; 8 bases match TRBD1. Per the germline V gene, CDR1 is SGDLS and CDR2 is YYNGEE. The CDR3 is made up of 15 amino acids. Trimming took 4 bases from V and 7 from J; bases not matched to a gene: 7.